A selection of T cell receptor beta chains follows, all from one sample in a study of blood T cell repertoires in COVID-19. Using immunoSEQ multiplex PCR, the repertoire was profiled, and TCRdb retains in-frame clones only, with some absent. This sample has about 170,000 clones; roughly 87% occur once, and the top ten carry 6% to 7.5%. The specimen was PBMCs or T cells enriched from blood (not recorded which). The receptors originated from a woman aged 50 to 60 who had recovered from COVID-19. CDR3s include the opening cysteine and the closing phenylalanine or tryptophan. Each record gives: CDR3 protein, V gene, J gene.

CSVPKVGTSWHNEQFF	TRBV29-1	TRBJ2-1
CASSLQRGTVLEKLFF	TRBV3-1/TRBV3-2	TRBJ1-4
CASSQARGTEAFF	TRBV4-2	TRBJ1-1
CASSQGVAGVASGELFF	TRBV3-1/TRBV3-2	TRBJ2-2
CASSLNTWGDSPLHF	TRBV28	TRBJ1-6
CASSVLAGGTDTQYF	TRBV5-4	TRBJ2-3
CASSFKGAPNTEAFF	TRBV7-3	TRBJ1-1
CASCLRTGNNSPLHF	TRBV19	TRBJ1-6
CASSFEVKSYSYNEQFF	TRBV28	TRBJ2-1
CASSTQGKYEKLFF	TRBV19	TRBJ1-4